The 16 T cell receptor beta chains below were found in one sample sequenced in a study of cytomegalovirus exposure and HLA in healthy donors. Sequencing was performed with immunoSEQ multiplex PCR; in TCRdb, only in-frame clones are kept and a portion is missing. The sample lists about 150,000 clones; 89% were seen once. Source material: PBMCs. The receptors were sampled from a woman under 30 in good health and CMV-seropositive.

This chain uses TRBV29-1 with TRBJ2-1, with D possibly being TRBD1 (5 bases). V was clipped by 5 bases and J by 9 bases, with 17 bases between them. This CDR3 is built from 13 residues. Germline values: CDR1 SQVTM, CDR2 ANQGSEA. CDR3 nucleotides: TGCAGCGTTAAGTACCAAACAGGTTCTGAGCAGTTCTTC. Encoded protein: CSVKYQTGSEQFF.

This clone appeared a few times. The chain employs TRBV7-2 and TRBJ1-1; 7 nucleotides line up with TRBD1. The CDR3 consists of 15 residues. Germline values: CDR1 SGHTA, CDR2 FQGNSA. The V and J ends lost 0 bases and 5 bases, in that order; junction bases with no gene match: 6. The CDR3 sequence: CASSLAAGGSTEAFF. The CDR3 bases are TGTGCCAGCAGCTTAGCCGCAGGGGGTTCAACTGAAGCTTTCTTT.

This clone appeared once. This chain joins TRBV4-1 and TRBJ1-5; unclear D gene. This CDR3 is 12 amino acids long. The V end lost 3 bases, the J end lost 4 bases, and 4 bases lay between the germline ends. Germline CDR1 and CDR2: MGHRA and YSYEKL. DNA for the CDR3: TGCGCCAGCAGCCACCCGAATCAGCCCCAGCATTTT. It encodes CASSHPNQPQHF.

This chain connects TRBV7-9 to TRBJ1-5; possible D gene TRBD1, 6 bases. Between the trimmed V and J ends, which lost 2 bases and 0 bases, there was a span of 8 bases. CDR1 SEHNR and CDR2 FQNEAQ come from the germline V gene (reference sequence). There are 15 residues in the CDR3. The CDR3, as DNA: TGTGCCAGCAGCTTAACAGGGAATAGCAATCAGCCCCAGCATTTT. Protein: CASSLTGNSNQPQHF.

The chain couples TRBV4-3 to TRBJ2-2; tentatively, D is TRBD2 (6 bases). The V gene lost 3 bases and the J gene lost 6 bases, with 14 bases spanning the gap. CDR1 LGHNA and CDR2 YSLEER come from the germline V gene. The CDR3 has 15 residues. CDR3 bases: TGCGCCAGCAGCCACTCCGGGGGTTACGCCGGGGAGCTGTTTTTT. Residues: CASSHSGGYAGELFF.

The V gene is TRBV5-5, the J gene TRBJ1-5; TRBD1 might be the D (6 bases). Germline lookup yields CDR1 SGHKS and CDR2 YYEKEE (reference sequence). The CDR3 has 14 amino acids. Between the trimmed V and J ends, which lost 0 bases and 7 bases, there was a span of 11 bases. The CDR3 is CASSLGAGVQPQHF. In DNA, the CDR3 is TGTGCCAGCAGCTTGGGCGCAGGGGTACAGCCCCAGCATTTT.

The rearrangement uses TRBV6-5 and TRBJ1-5; a weak D match, TRBD1 (6 bases). This CDR3 is 13 amino acids long. Trimming took off 4 bases at V and 6 bases at J, with 10 bases between the two ends. Germline V gives CDR1 MNHEY, CDR2 SVGAGI. CDR3 bases: TGTGCCAGCAGTTTGAACAGGGTTCAGCCCCAGCATTTT. This sequence encodes CASSLNRVQPQHF.

The chain uses TRBV6-5 and TRBJ1-2; 9 bases match TRBD1. The CDR3 spans 13 residues. V gave up 3 bases and J gave up 6 bases; unmatched junction bases: 2. Germline V lookup: CDR1 MNHEY, CDR2 SVGAGI. The CDR3 region has the DNA TGTGCCAGCAGTTATTACAGGGGGCATGGCTACACCTTC. Protein: CASSYYRGHGYTF.

This clone has only one observation. This CDR3 reads CASSTHRDREHYGYTF. The CDR3, as DNA: TGCGCCAGCAGCACCCACCGGGACAGGGAACACTATGGCTACACCTTC. J is TRBJ1-2 and V is TRBV5-1; 9 bases agree with TRBD1. V shed 4 bases, J shed 3 bases, and the junction held 10 bases outside the gene matches. From germline, CDR1 is SGHRS and CDR2 YFSETQ. The CDR3 spans 16 residues.

The CDR3 loop reads CAWARTGSGNTIYF. The CDR3 region has the DNA TGTGCCTGGGCAAGGACAGGCTCTGGAAACACCATATATTTT. The chain couples TRBV30 to TRBJ1-3, with 7 bases lining up with TRBD1. Unmatched junction bases numbered 4, after V lost 5 bases and J lost 0 bases. Germline V gene data show CDR1 as GTSNPN and CDR2 as SVGIG (reference sequence). This CDR3 region has 14 residues. The complete variable domain, with remaining parts taken from reference TRBV30 and TRBJ1-3, reads SQTIHQWPATLVQPVGSPLSLECTVEGTSNPNLYWYRQAAGRGLQLLFYSVGIGQISSEVPQNLSASRPQDRQFILSSKKLLLSDSGFYLCAWARTGSGNTIYFGEGSWLTVV.

The CDR3 region has the DNA TGTGCCAGTAGTCTGGGACTAGCGGTGAGCTCCTACAATGAGCAGTTCTTC. This encodes CASSLGLAVSSYNEQFF. The chain joins TRBV19 to TRBJ2-1, with 11 nucleotides matching TRBD2. The CDR3 runs to 17 residues. V lost 5 bases and J lost 0; bases outside the gene matches: 6. Germline lookup yields CDR1 LNHDA and CDR2 SQIVND (reference sequence).

This clone was seen a handful of times. This chain links TRBV7-6 with TRBJ1-1, with D tentatively TRBD1 (5 bases). The ends were cut back, 0 bases at V and 4 bases at J, with 9 bases in the middle. The V gene's germline CDR1 is SGHVS and CDR2 FNYEAQ. This CDR3 has 14 residues. CDR3 loop: CASSLAGGSTEAFF. DNA of the CDR3: TGTGCCAGCAGCTTAGCGGGGGGAAGCACTGAAGCTTTCTTT.

V is TRBV9 and J is TRBJ2-1, with D perhaps TRBD2 (6 bases). Trimming cost V 3 bases and J 1 base, with 14 bases left between them. Per the germline V gene, CDR1 is SGDLS and CDR2 is YYNGEE. The length of the CDR3 is 16 residues. CDR3 sequence reads: CASSAGGVLSYNEQFF. The DNA of the CDR3 is TGTGCCAGCAGCGCGGGCGGGGTTCTTTCCTACAATGAGCAGTTCTTC.

The rearrangement uses TRBV2 and TRBJ2-7; D may be TRBD1 (6 bases). CDR1 and CDR2 (germline): SNHLY, FYNNEI. The CDR3 runs to 14 residues. The V end lost 6 bases, the J end lost 2 bases, and 14 bases lay between the germline ends. CDR3 sequence: CASSSVGGPYEQYF. In nucleotides, the CDR3 is TGTGCCAGCAGCTCGGTTGGGGGCCCCTACGAGCAGTACTTC.

This chain uses TRBV30 with TRBJ1-2; D is perhaps TRBD1 (5 bases). V lost 4 bases to trimming and J lost 6 bases, with 12 bases between them. CDR3 length: 12 amino acids. The V gene's germline CDR1 is GTSNPN and CDR2 SVGIG (reference sequence). The CDR3 DNA reads TGTGCCTGGACCAGGGTACCTCATGGCTACACCTTC. Protein: CAWTRVPHGYTF.

The chain uses TRBV9 and TRBJ1-1; 7 nucleotides agree with TRBD1. This CDR3 spans 15 amino acids. In germline, CDR1 is SGDLS, CDR2 YYNGEE. The ends lost 3 bases at V and 1 base at J; junction bases unmatched: 6. The CDR3 DNA follows: TGTGCCAGCAGCGCACGGACAGGATCGAACACTGAAGCTTTCTTT. It codes for CASSARTGSNTEAFF.